The 9 T cell receptor beta chains below all came from one sample that was sequenced in a study of tumor-infiltrating lymphocytes in oesophageal squamous cell carcinoma. A single record per CDR3 protein comes from TCRdb applying MiXCR to the PCR reads. This table holds thousands of distinct CDR3 sequences, around three fifths found once. Sequencing was done on a sample of esophageal tumor tissue. All receptors come from a female donor with esophageal squamous cell carcinoma.

The chain is built from TRBV7-2 and TRBJ2-3; D is possibly TRBD1 or TRBD2 (5 bases each). This CDR3 comprises 15 residues. Germline-derived CDR1 and CDR2 are SGHTA and FQGNSA. V dropped 3 bases and J dropped 8 bases, with 18 bases sitting between them. This CDR3 is CASSLGEGIGFTQYF. CDR3 bases: TGTGCCAGCAGCTTGGGGGAAGGGATCGGGTTTACGCAGTATTTT.

This clonotype was seen a few times. CDR3: CASRITDTQYF. The CDR3, as DNA: TGTGCCAGCAGGATTACAGATACGCAGTATTTT. This chain connects TRBV7-2 to TRBJ2-3; no clear D. The CDR3 has 11 amino acids. Trimming took off 6 bases at V and 3 bases at J, with 4 bases between the two ends. Germline V lookup: CDR1 SGHTA, CDR2 FQGNSA.

The rearrangement links TRBV7-6 to TRBJ2-4, with D uncertain. The end of the DNA aligns better with TRBJ2-7, so the J call may be wrong. Germline V gene lookup returns CDR1 SGHVS and CDR2 FNYEAQ. The CDR3 totals 14 residues. The CDR3 spells CASSLGPLIYEQYF. CDR3 in DNA: TGTGCCAGCAGCTTAGGACCGTTAATATACGAGCAGTACTTC.

The gene calls are TRBV6-1 and TRBJ2-5; 10 bases are a match to TRBD2. The DNA end is more similar to TRBJ2-7, so the J call may be wrong. The CDR3 contains 14 residues. CDR1 and CDR2 (germline): MNHNS, SASEGT. CDR3 residues: CASSFTSGTYEQYF. In nucleotides, the CDR3 is TGTGCCAGCAGTTTTACTAGCGGGACCTACGAGCAGTACTTC.

The CDR3 sequence: CASSLVAGANVLTF. The CDR3 coding sequence is TGTGCCAGCAGCTTGGTAGCTGGGGCCAACGTCCTGACTTTC. This chain joins TRBV7-3 and TRBJ2-6; D is ambiguous. V lost 3 bases and J lost 2, with 5 bases in between. The CDR3 covers 14 residues. CDR1 is SGHTA and CDR2 is FQGTGA in the germline V gene.

This clonotype was observed a few times. V and J are TRBV7-2 and TRBJ2-5, with D unclear. TRBJ2-7 explains the end of the DNA better; the J call may be wrong. Germline CDR1 reads SGHTA; CDR2 reads FQGNSA. The CDR3 loop spans 11 amino acids. CDR3 region: CASSYHYEQYF. CDR3 coding DNA: TGTGCCAGCAGCTACCACTACGAGCAGTACTTC.

This chain connects TRBV10-3 to TRBJ2-5; the D is unclear. Near its end, the DNA agrees better with TRBJ2-1, so the J call may be wrong. CDR1 is ENHRY and CDR2 is SYGVKD in the germline V gene. There are 14 residues in the CDR3. DNA for the CDR3: TGTGCCATCAGTGACACTAACGGAGACAATGAGCAGTTCTTC. Encoded protein: CAISDTNGDNEQFF.

The CDR3 here is CASSLYILAGVSPGSVTQYF. As DNA, the CDR3 is TGTGCCAGCAGCTTATACATACTAGCGGGAGTCTCCCCCGGTAGTGTTACGCAGTATTTT. This chain connects TRBV7-9 to TRBJ2-3; TRBD2 aligns across 11 bases. The CDR3 totals 20 residues. Losses at the gene ends were 2 bases for V and 8 bases for J; bases not matched to a gene: 21. CDR1 is SEHNR and CDR2 is FQNEAQ in the germline V gene (reference sequence).

The chain carries TRBV7-2 and TRBJ2-7, with 8 bases aligning to TRBD1. The CDR3 runs to 15 residues. V was pared by 5 bases and J by 0 bases, with 6 bases of the junction left unmatched. Germline assignment: CDR1 SGHTA and CDR2 FQGNSA. The CDR3 is CASSRTGGSSYEQYF. The CDR3 bases are TGTGCCAGCAGCCGAACAGGGGGTTCCTCCTACGAGCAGTACTTC.